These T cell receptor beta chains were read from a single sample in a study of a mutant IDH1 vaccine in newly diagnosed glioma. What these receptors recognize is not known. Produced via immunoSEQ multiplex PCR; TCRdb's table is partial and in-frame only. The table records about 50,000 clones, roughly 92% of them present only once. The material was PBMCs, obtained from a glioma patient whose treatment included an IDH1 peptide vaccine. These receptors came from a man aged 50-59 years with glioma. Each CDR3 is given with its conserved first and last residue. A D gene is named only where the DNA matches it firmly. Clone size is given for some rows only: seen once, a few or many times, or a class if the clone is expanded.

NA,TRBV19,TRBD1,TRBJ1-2,TGTGCCAGTAGTCTGGGACAGAAAGACTATGGCTACACCTTC,CASSLGQKDYGYTF
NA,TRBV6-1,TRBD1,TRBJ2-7,TGTGCCATCCAACCGGGACAGGGCACCTACGAGCAGTACTTC,CAIQPGQGTYEQYF
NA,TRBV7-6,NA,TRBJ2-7,TGTGCAGTTGCTAGCTTTTCCGAGCAGTACTTC,CAVASFSEQYF
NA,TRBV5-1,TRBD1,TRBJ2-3,TGCGCCAGCAGCATCCGGGACAGCAGTACAGATACGCAGTATTTT,CASSIRDSSTDTQYF
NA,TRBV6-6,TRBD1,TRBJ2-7,TGTGCCAGCAGTTACCGGGACAGGAGCTCCTACGAGCAGTACTTC,CASSYRDRSSYEQYF
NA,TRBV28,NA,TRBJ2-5,TGTGCCAGTACGACCCCTTTCCGGGAGACCCAGTACTTC,CASTTPFRETQYF
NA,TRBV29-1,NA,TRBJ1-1,TGCAGCGTTGACCCTGGGTTACCTGAAGCTTTCTTT,CSVDPGLPEAFF
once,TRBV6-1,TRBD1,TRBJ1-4,TGTGCCAGCAGTGAACAGGGGGCAGGGAATGAAAAACTGTTTTTT,CASSEQGAGNEKLFF
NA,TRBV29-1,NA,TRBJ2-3,TGCAGCGTTGATCAGGGCACAGATACGCAGTATTTT,CSVDQGTDTQYF
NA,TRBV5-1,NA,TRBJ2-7,TGCGCCAGCAGCTTGGACGTCTACGAGCAGTACTTC,CASSLDVYEQYF
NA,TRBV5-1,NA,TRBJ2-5,TGCGCCAGCAGCGCCTCCAACAGAAACCAAGAGACCCAGTACTTC,CASSASNRNQETQYF
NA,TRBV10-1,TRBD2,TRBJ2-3,TGCGCCAGCAGTGAGTTGACTAGCGGGATTAGCACAGATACGCAGTATTTT,CASSELTSGISTDTQYF
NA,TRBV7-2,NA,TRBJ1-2,TGTGCCAGCAGCTTTAACAGGGACGGCTACACCTTC,CASSFNRDGYTF
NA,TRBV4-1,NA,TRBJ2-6,TGCGCCAGCAGCCAAGGGCAGGGAATCTCTGGGGCCAACGTCCTGACTTTC,CASSQGQGISGANVLTF
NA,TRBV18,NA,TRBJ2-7,TGTGCCAGCTCACCAAACATATACGAGCAGTACTTC,CASSPNIYEQYF
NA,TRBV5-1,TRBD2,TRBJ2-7,TGCGCCAGCGGGTTTCTAGCGGGAGGCGAGCAGTACTTC,CASGFLAGGEQYF
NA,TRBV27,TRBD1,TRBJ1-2,TGTGCCAGCAGTTTAATAGCAAGACAGGGCCTTTCCTATGGCTACACCTTC,CASSLIARQGLSYGYTF
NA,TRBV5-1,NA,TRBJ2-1,TGCGCCAGCAGCTTGGGCGTCAGGGGGGCCTACAATGAGCAGTTCTTC,CASSLGVRGAYNEQFF
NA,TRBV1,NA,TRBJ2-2,TGCACCAGCAGCCAAGCGGACCTGTTTTTT,CTSSQADLFF
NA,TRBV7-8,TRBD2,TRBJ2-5,TGTGCCAGCAGCTCCAGCGGGGGGGTCCAAGAGACCCAGTACTTC,CASSSSGGVQETQYF
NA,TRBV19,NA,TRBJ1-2,TGTGCCAGTAGTATCTCCCGGGAGGGGCCAGGACATGGCTACACCTTC,CASSISREGPGHGYTF
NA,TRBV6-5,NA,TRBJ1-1,TGTGCCAGCAGTGGCCCGGGACGGGTTGAAGCTTTCTTT,CASSGPGRVEAFF
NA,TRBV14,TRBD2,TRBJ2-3,TGTGCCAGCAGCCATGGCACTAGCGGGAGGCAAATTTTCACAGATACGCAGTATTTT,CASSHGTSGRQIFTDTQYF
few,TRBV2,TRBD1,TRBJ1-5,TGTGCCAGCAGCGGGCCAGGACAGGGAAATCAGCCCCAGCATTTT,CASSGPGQGNQPQHF
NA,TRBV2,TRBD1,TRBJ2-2,TGTGCCAGCAGTGAGATGGGACAGGGGTCCGCCGGGGAGCTGTTTTTT,CASSEMGQGSAGELFF
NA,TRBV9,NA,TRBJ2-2,TGTGCCAGCAGTTTCCTGACGGAGACCGGGGAGCTGTTTTTT,CASSFLTETGELFF
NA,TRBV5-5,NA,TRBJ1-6,TGTGCCAGCAGCTTGGACTGGGAGGTATCCCTCCACTTT,CASSLDWEVSLHF
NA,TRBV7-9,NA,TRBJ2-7,TGTGCCAGCAGCTTAGACACTACACCAGGGCGCGAGCAGTACTTC,CASSLDTTPGREQYF
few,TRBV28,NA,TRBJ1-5,TGTGCCAGCAGAAAGTCGATGGCAGTCCAGGGTACGTTGGCGCAGCCCCAGCATTTT,CASRKSMAVQGTLAQPQHF
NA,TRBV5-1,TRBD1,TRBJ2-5,TGCGCCAGCAGTTCCCAGGGGGCTCGGGAGACCCAGTACTTC,CASSSQGARETQYF
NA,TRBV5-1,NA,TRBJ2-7,TGCGCCAGCAGCTGGTCCGGCGAGCAGTACTTC,CASSWSGEQYF
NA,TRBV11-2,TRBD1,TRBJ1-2,TGTGCCAGCAGCTCGACAGGGTACTATGGCTACACCTTC,CASSSTGYYGYTF
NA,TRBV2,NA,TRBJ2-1,TGTGCCAGCAGTGTCGGAGATTGGGATGAGCAGTTCTTC,CASSVGDWDEQFF
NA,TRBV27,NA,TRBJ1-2,TGTGCCAGCAGTTTAAAGACATACGGCTATGGCTACACCTTC,CASSLKTYGYGYTF
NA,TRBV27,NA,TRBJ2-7,TGTGCCAGCAGTCGGAATAGCTACGAGCAGTACTTC,CASSRNSYEQYF
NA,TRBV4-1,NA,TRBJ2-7,TGCGCCAGCAGCCCTAAAGGACAAGCCCGTCAGGAGCAGTACTTC,CASSPKGQARQEQYF
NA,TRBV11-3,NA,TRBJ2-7,TGTGCCAGCAGGGGACGGTCCTACGAGCAGTACTTC,CASRGRSYEQYF
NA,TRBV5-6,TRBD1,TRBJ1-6,TGTGCCAGCAGCTTCTACAGGGGGCGGAATTCACCCCTCCACTTT,CASSFYRGRNSPLHF
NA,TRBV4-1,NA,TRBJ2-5,TGCGCCAGCAGCCAAGGGTCCTCGATCGGGGAGACCCAGTACTTC,CASSQGSSIGETQYF